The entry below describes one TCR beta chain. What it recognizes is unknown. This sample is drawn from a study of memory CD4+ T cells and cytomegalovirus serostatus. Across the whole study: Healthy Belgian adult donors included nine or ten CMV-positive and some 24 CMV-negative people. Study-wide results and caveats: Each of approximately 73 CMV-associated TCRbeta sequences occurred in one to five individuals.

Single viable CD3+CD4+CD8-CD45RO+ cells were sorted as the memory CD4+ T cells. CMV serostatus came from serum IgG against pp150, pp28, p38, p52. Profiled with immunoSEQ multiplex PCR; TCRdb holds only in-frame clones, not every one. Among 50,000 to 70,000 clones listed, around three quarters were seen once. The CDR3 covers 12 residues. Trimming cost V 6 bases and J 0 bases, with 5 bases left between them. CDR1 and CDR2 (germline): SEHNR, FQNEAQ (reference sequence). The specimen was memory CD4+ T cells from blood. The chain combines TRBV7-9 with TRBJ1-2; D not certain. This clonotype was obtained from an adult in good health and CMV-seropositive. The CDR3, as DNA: TGTGCCAGCAGAGACGCTAACTATGGCTACACCTTC. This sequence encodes CASRDANYGYTF.